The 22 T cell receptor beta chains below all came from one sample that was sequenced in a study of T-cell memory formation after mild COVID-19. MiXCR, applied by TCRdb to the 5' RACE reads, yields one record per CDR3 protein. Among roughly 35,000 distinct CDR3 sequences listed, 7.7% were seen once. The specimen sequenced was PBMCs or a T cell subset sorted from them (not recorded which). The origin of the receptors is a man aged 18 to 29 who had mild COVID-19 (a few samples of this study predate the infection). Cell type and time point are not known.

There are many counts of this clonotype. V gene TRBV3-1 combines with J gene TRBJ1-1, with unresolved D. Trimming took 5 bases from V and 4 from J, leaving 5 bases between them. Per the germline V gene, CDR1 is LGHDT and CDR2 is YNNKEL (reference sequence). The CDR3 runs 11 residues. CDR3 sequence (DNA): TGTGCCAGCAGCTACGGCACTGAAGCTTTCTTT. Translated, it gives CASSYGTEAFF.

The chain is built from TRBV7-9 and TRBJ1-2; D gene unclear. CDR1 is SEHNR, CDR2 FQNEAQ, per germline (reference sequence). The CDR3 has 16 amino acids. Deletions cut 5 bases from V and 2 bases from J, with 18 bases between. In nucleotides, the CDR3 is TGTGCCAGCAGCCGTCTTTCCCACGGGGAAAACTATGGCTACACCTTC. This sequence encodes CASSRLSHGENYGYTF.

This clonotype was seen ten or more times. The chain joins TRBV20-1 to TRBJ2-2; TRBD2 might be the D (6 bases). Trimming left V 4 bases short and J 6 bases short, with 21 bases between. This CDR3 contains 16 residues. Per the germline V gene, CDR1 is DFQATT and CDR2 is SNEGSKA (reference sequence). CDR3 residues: CSAKSRDSNVPGELFF. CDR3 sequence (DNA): TGCAGTGCTAAGAGCCGGGACTCCAACGTTCCCGGGGAGCTGTTTTTT.

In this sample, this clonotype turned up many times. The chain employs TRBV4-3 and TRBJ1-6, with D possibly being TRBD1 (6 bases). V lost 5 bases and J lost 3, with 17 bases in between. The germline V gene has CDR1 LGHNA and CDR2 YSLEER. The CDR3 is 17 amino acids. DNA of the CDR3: TGCGCCAGCAGCAAGGACAGCCCCAGGGTCTATAATTCACCCCTCCACTTT. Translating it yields CASSKDSPRVYNSPLHF.

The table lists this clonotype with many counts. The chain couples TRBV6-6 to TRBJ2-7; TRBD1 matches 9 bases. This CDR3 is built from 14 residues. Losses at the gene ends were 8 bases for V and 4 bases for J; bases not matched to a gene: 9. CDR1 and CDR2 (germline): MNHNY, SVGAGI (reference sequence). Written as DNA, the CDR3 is TGTGCCAGCTTTCGCCCGGGACAGGGTTACGAGCAGTACTTC. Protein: CASFRPGQGYEQYF.

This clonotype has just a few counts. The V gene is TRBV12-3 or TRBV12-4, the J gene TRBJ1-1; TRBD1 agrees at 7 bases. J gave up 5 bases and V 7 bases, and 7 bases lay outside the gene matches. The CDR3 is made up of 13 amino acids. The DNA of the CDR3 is TGTGCCAGCAACCACAGGGGAGGAACTGAAGCTTTCTTT. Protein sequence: CASNHRGGTEAFF.

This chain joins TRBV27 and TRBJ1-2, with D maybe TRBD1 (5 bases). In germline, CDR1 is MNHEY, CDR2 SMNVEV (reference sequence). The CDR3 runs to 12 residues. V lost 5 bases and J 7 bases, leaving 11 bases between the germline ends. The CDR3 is CASSRGTSGYTF. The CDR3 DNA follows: TGTGCCAGCAGTCGGGGGACCTCTGGCTACACCTTC.

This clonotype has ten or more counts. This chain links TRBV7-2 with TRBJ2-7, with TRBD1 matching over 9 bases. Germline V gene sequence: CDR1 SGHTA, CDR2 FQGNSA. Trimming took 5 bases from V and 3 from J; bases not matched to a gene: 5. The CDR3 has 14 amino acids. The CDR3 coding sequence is TGTGCCAGCAGCCCCCTGGGACAGGGCTACGAGCAGTACGTC. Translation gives CASSPLGQGYEQYV.

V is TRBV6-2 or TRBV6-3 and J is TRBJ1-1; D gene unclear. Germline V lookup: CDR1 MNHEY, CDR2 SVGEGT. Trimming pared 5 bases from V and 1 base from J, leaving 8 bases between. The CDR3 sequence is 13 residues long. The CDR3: CASSKGPNTEAFF. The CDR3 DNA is TGTGCCAGCAGTAAGGGTCCGAACACTGAAGCTTTCTTT.

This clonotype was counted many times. CDR3 loop: CASSLGVLKDRRSYEQYV. The CDR3 bases are TGTGCCAGCAGCTTAGGGGTTCTAAAGGACCGACGATCCTACGAGCAGTACGTC. The chain links TRBV7-2 to TRBJ2-7; D is unresolved. Germline CDR1 and CDR2: SGHTA and FQGNSA. V lost 1 base, J lost 1 base, and 20 bases lay in between. The CDR3 is 18 amino acids.

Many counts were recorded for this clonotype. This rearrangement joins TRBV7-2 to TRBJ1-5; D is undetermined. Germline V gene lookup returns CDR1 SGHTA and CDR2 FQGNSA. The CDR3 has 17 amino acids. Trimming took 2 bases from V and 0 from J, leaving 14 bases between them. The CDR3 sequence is CASSLNSLGNSNQPQHF. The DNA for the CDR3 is TGTGCCAGCAGCTTAAACAGTCTCGGCAATAGCAATCAGCCCCAGCATTTT.

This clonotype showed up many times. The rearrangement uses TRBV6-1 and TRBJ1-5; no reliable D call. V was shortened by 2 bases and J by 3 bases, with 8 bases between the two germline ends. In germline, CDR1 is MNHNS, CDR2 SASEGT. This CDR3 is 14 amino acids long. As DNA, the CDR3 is TGTGCCAGCAGTGAAAGTGGGCCCAATCAGCCCCAGCATTTT. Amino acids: CASSESGPNQPQHF.

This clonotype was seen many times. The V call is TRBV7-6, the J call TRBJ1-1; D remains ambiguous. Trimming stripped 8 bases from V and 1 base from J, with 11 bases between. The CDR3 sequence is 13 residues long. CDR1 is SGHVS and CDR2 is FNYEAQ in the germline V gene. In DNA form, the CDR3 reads TGTGCCAGCCTCGGCGCCTCGAACACTGAAGCTTTCTTT. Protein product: CASLGASNTEAFF.

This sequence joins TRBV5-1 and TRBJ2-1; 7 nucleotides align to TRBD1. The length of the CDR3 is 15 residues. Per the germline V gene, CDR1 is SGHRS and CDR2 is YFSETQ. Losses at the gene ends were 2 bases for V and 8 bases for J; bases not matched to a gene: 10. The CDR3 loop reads CASSFVGGRSDEQFF. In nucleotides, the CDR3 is TGCGCCAGCAGCTTCGTAGGGGGCCGGTCGGATGAGCAGTTCTTC.

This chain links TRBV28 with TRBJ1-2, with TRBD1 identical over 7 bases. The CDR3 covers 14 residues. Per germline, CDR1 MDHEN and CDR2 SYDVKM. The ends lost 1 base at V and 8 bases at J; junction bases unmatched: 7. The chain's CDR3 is CASSLSGGVEGYTF. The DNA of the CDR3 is TGTGCCAGCAGTTTATCAGGGGGAGTGGAGGGCTACACCTTC.

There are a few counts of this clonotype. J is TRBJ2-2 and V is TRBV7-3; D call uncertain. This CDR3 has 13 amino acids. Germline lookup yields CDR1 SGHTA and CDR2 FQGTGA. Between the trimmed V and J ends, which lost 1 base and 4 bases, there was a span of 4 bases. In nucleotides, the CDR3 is TGTGCCAGCAGCTTAAACCCCACCGGGGAGCTGTTTTTT. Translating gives CASSLNPTGELFF. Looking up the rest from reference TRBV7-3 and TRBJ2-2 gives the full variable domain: GAGVSQTPSNKVTEKGKYVELRCDPISGHTALYWYRQSLGQGPEFLIYFQGTGAADDSGLPNDRFFAVRPEGSVSTLKIQRTERGDSAVYLCASSLNPTGELFFGEGSRLTVL.

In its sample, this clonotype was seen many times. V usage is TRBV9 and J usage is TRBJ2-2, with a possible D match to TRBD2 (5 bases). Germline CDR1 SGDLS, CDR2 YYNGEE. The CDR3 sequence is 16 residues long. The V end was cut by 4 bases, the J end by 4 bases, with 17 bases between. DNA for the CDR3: TGTGCCAGCAGCCTTGGGTACTTCGGAGGCACCGGGGAGCTGTTTTTT. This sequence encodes CASSLGYFGGTGELFF. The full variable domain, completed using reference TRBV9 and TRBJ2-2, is DSGVTQTPKHLITATGQRVTLRCSPRSGDLSVYWYQQSLDQGLQFLIQYYNGEERAKGNILERFSAQQFPDLHSELNLSSLELGDSALYFCASSLGYFGGTGELFFGEGSRLTVL.

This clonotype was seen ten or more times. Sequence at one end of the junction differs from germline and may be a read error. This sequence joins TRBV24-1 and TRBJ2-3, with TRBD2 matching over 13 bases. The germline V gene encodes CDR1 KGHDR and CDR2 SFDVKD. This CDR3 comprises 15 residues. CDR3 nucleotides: TGTCCCACCGCCCTTACTAGCGGGGGGGTAGATACGCAGTATTTT. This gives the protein CPTALTSGGVDTQYF.

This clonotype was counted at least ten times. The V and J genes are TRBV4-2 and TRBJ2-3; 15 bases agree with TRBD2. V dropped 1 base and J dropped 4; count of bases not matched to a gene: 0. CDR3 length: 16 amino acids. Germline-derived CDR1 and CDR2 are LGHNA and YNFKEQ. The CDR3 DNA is TGTGCCAGCAGCCAAGGGACTAGCGGGGGGGCAGATACGCAGTATTTT. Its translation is CASSQGTSGGADTQYF.

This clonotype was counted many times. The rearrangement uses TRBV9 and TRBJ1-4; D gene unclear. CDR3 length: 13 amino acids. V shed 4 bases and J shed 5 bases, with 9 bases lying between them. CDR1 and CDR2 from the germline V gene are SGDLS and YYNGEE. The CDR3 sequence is CASSPRLNEKLFF. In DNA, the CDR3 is TGTGCCAGCAGCCCCCGACTAAATGAAAAACTGTTTTTT. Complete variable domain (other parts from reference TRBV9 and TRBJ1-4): DSGVTQTPKHLITATGQRVTLRCSPRSGDLSVYWYQQSLDQGLQFLIQYYNGEERAKGNILERFSAQQFPDLHSELNLSSLELGDSALYFCASSPRLNEKLFFGSGTQLSVL.

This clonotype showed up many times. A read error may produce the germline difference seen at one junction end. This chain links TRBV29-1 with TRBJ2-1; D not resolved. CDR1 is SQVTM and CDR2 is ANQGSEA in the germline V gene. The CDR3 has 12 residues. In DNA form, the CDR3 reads TGCTGCGTAGGCGACTCCTACAATGAGCAGTTCTTC. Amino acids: CCVGDSYNEQFF.

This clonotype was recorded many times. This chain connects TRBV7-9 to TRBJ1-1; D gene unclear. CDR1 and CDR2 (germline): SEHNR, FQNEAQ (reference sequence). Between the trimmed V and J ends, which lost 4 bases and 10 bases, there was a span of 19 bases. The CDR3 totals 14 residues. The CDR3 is CASSSTRPAAGAFF. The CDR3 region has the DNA TGTGCCAGCAGCTCGACGAGGCCTGCCGCTGGAGCTTTCTTT.